This TCR beta chain originates from a study of early T cells in non-severe SARS-CoV-2 infection. Across the study: Sequencing of unsorted whole blood was done on bulk RNA, leaving chains unpaired. Findings of the study overall: Anti-spike CD8 responses were favored by VDJdb matching, which missed private and CD4 specificities.

Unique molecular identifiers were affixed to single, distinct cDNA molecules. MiXCR was run by TCRdb on the 5' RACE reads, yielding one entry per CDR3 protein. The repertoire holds 50,000 to 65,000 distinct CDR3 sequences, with roughly 18% as singletons. The CDR3 is 11 amino acids. The V end lost 2 bases, the J end lost 6 bases, and 4 bases lay between the germline ends. Germline V gives CDR1 MDHEN, CDR2 SYDVKM. The sample holds a few counts of this clonotype. Its antigen is unidentified. This chain connects TRBV28 to TRBJ1-1; D call uncertain. The sequenced sample was whole blood, obtained at baseline. This sequence originates from an adult who was a healthcare worker with PCR-confirmed SARS-CoV-2 infection or an uninfected control (not recorded which). CDR3 sequence: CASSLLAEAFF. The CDR3 bases are TGTGCCAGCAGTTTACTCGCTGAAGCTTTCTTT.